This T cell receptor (beta chain) was recovered during a study of memory B cells and T cells in multiple sclerosis. CDR3 length equals 14 residues. Trimming cost V 2 bases and J 5 bases, with 8 bases left between them. Germline CDR1 is SGDLS and CDR2 is YYNGEE. A note on this clone: Its antigen is currently unknown.

Stimulus-free culture yielded autoproliferating CFSE-dim and non-proliferating CFSE-high T cells, each sequenced separately. Approximately 5x10^7 CFSE-labeled PBMCs were cultured six to seven days unstimulated, then replicate wells were pooled. Measured with immunoSEQ multiplex PCR; TCRdb has only the in-frame clones, and not every one. The data hold under 50,000 clones, with roughly four fifths observed a single time. The V call is TRBV9, the J call TRBJ1-6; D possibly corresponds to TRBD1 (6 bases). The sequenced sample was PBMCs from blood kept in culture. This clonotype was obtained from a human donor with multiple sclerosis. The CDR3 DNA is TGTGCCAGCAGCGTTAGGACAGATAATTCACCCCTCCACTTT. This codes for CASSVRTDNSPLHF.